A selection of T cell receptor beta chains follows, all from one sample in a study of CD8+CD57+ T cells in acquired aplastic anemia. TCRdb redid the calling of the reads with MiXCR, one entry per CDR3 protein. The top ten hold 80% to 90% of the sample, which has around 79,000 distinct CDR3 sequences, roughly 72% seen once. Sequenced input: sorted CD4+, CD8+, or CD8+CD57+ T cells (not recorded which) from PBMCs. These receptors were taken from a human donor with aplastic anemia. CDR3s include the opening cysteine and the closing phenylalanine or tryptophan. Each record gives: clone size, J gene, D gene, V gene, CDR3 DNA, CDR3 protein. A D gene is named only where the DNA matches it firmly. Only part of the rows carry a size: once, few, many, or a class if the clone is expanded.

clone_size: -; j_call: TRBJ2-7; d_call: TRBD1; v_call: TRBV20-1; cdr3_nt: TGCAGTGCTACGCCTCTGGCAGGGGGCGACGAGCAGTACTTC; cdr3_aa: CSATPLAGGDEQYF
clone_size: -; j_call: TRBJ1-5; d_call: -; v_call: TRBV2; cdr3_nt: TGTGCCAGCAGTGTTGAAGGGGGTGACAATCAGCCCCAGCATTTT; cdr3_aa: CASSVEGGDNQPQHF
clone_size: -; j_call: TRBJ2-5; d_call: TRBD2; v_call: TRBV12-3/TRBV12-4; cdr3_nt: TGTGCCAGCAGTTCAGTGGCGGGAGATGTCGGAGAGACCCAGCACTTC; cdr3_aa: CASSSVAGDVGETQHF
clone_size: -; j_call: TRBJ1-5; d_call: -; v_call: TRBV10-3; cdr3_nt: TGTGCCATCAGCCGGGACAGCAATCAGCCCCAGCATTTT; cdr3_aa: CAISRDSNQPQHF
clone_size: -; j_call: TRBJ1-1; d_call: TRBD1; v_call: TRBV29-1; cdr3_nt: TGCAGCGTGTTGACAGGGATTGAAGCTTTCTTT; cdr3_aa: CSVLTGIEAFF
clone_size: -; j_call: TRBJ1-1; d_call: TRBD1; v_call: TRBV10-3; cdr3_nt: TGTGCCATAAGGGACAGCATGAACACTGAAGCTTTCTTT; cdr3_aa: CAIRDSMNTEAFF
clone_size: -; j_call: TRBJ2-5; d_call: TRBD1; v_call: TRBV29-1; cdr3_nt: TGCAGCGTCGAGGCCGACAGGGGGCGCGCAGAGACCCAGTACTTC; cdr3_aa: CSVEADRGRAETQYF
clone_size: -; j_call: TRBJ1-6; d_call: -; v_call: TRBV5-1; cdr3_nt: TGCGCCAGCAGCATCGATAATTCACCCCTCCACTTT; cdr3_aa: CASSIDNSPLHF
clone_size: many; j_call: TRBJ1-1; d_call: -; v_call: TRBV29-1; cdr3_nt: TGCAGCGTTGTTTGGGGGAATCTCAACACTGAAGCTTTCTTT; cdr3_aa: CSVVWGNLNTEAFF
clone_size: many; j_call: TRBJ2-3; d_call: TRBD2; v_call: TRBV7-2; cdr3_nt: TGTGCCAGCAGCTTATGGGGACTAGCGGAGCAGTATTTT; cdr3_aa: CASSLWGLAEQYF
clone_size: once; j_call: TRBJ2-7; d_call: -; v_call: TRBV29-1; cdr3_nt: TGCAGCGCCCTGACTGCTTACGAGCAGTACTTC; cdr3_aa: CSALTAYEQYF
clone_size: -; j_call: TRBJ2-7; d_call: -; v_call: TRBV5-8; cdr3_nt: TGTGCCAGCAGGCGCACCCTCGGCAGCTCCTACGAGCAGTACTTC; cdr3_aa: CASRRTLGSSYEQYF
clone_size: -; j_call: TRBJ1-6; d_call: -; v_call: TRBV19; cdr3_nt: TGTGCCAGTAGTATTGAGAATTCACCCCTCCACTTT; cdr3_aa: CASSIENSPLHF
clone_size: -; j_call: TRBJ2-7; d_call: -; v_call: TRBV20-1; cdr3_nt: TGCAGTGCTAGAGGGACAGAGCCCTACGAGCAGTACTTC; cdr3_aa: CSARGTEPYEQYF
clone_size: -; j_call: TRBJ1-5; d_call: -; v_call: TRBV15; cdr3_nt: TGTGCCACCAGCAGAGGTGGGGATCAGCCCCAGCATTTT; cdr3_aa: CATSRGGDQPQHF
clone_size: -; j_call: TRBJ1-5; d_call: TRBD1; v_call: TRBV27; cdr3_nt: TGTGCCAGCAGTTTTGGACAGGGTCAGCCCCAGCATTTT; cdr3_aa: CASSFGQGQPQHF
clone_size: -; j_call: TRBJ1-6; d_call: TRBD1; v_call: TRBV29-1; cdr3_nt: TGCAGCGGGGCGGACAGGGTGGTTGCACCCCTCCACTTT; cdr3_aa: CSGADRVVAPLHF
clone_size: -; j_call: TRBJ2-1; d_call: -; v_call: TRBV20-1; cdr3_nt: TGCAGTGCTCCCCGGGGGGCAGGCTACAATGAGCAGTTCTTC; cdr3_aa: CSAPRGAGYNEQFF
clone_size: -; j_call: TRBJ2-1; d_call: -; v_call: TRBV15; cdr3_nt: TGTGCCACCAGCAGACAGGAGGCATCCTACAATGAGCAGTTCTTC; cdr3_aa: CATSRQEASYNEQFF
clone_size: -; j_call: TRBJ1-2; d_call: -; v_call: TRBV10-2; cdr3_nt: TGCGCCAGTGGGGAGGAGAGGGGAGTCCGTGGCTACACCTTC; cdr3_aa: CASGEERGVRGYTF
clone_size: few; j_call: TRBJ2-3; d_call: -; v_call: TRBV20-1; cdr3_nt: TGCAGTGCTAGACCCACATTGGGACTTAGCACAGATACGCAGTATTTT; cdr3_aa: CSARPTLGLSTDTQYF
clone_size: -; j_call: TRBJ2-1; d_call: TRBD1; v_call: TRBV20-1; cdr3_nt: TGCAGTGCCAGGGACAGGGTAGACTACAATGAGCAGTTCTTC; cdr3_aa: CSARDRVDYNEQFF
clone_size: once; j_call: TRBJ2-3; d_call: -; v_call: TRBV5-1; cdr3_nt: TGCGCCAGCAGCTTTGGTCGGTCTAGCACAGATACGCAGTATTTT; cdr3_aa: CASSFGRSSTDTQYF
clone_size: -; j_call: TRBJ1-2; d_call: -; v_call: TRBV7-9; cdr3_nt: TGTGCCAGCAGCCCACACAGGGATAACTATGGCTACACCTTC; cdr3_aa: CASSPHRDNYGYTF
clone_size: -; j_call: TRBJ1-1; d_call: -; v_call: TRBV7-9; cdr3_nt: TGTGCCAGCAGCTTTTCGCTCCCCTCGGCTTTCTTT; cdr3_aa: CASSFSLPSAFF
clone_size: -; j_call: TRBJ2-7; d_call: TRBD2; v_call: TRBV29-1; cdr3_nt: TGCAGCGTTGAAGATATTACTAGCGGGAACTACGAGCAGTACTTC; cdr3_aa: CSVEDITSGNYEQYF
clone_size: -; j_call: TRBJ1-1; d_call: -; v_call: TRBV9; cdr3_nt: TGTGCCAGCAGCAATCAGGGTTCGGGGAACACTGAAGCTTTCTTT; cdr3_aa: CASSNQGSGNTEAFF
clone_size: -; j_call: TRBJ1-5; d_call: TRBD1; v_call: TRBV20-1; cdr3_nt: TGCAGTGCTGGCGGGGGACAGCCGAATCAGCCCCAGCATTTT; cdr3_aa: CSAGGGQPNQPQHF
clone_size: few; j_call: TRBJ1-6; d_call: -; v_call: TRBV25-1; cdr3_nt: TGTGCCAGCAGTGAACCCCTCGGACCGAATTCGCCCCTCCACTTT; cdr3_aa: CASSEPLGPNSPLHF
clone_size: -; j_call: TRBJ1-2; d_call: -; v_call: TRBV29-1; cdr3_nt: TGCAGCGTGGCGGGACGTTCGGGTGGCTACACCTTC; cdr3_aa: CSVAGRSGGYTF
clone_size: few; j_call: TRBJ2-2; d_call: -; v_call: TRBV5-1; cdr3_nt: TGCGCCAGCAGGGAAGAGGGATCTAACACCGGGGAGCTGTTTTTT; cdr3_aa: CASREEGSNTGELFF
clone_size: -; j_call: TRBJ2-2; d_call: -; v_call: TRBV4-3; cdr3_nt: TGCGCCAGCAGCCCGACCTTCACCGGGGAGCTGTTTTTT; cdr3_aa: CASSPTFTGELFF
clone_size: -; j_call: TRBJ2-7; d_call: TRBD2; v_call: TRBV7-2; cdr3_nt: TGTGCCAGCAGCTTAGCCCTCGGGGGGATGGCCCTCGAGCAGTACTTC; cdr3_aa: CASSLALGGMALEQYF
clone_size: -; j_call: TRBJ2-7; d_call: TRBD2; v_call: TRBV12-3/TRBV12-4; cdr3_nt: TGTGCCAGCAGTTTAGGTCGGCGGGAGGACTACGAGCAGTACTTC; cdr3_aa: CASSLGRREDYEQYF
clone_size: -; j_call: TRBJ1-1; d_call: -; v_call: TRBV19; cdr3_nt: TGTGCCAGTAGTTCACCAGGGCGTGCATCTGAAGCTTTCTTT; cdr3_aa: CASSSPGRASEAFF
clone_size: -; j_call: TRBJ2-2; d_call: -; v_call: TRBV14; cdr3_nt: TGTGCCAGCAGCCCCGGGGTTGCGAACACCGGGGAGCTGTTTTTT; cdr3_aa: CASSPGVANTGELFF
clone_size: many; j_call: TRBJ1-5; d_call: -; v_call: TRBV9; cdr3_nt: TGTGCCAGCAGCGCGGGGGAACACTATAGCAATCAGCCCCAGCATTTT; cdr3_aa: CASSAGEHYSNQPQHF
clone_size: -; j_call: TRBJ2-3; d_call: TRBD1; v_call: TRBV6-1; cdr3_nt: TGTGCCAGCAGTCAGGACAGGGAAAGCACAGATACGCAGTATTTT; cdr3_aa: CASSQDRESTDTQYF
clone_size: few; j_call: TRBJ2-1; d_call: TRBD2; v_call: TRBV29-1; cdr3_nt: TGCAGCGTTGGGACTAGCGGGAGGGAGCAGTTCTTC; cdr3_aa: CSVGTSGREQFF
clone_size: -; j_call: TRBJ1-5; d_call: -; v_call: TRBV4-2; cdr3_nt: TGTGCCAGCAGCCAAGAGAGCCTAGGTAATCAGCCCCAGCATTTT; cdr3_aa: CASSQESLGNQPQHF
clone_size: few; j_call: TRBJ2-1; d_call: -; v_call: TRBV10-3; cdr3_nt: TGTGCCATCAGTAAAGGAGGGGCCTACAATGAGCAGTTCTTC; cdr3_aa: CAISKGGAYNEQFF
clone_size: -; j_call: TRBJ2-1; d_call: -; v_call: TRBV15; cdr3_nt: TGTGCCACCAGCAGAGTGACCTCCCCCGAGGATGAGCAGTTCTTC; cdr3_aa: CATSRVTSPEDEQFF
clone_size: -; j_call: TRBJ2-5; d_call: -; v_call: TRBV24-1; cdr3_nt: TGTGCCACCAGAAACAGGGATGCGGAGACCCAGCACTTC; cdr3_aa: CATRNRDAETQHF
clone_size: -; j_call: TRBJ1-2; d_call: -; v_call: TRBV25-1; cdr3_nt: TGTGCCAGTTCTAACCCGGGGAGCCCGCGCTATGGCTACACCTTC; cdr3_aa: CASSNPGSPRYGYTF
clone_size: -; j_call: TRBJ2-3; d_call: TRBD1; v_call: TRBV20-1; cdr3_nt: TGCAGTGCTAGCCTACAGGGGACGGGCACAGATACGCAGTATTTT; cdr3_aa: CSASLQGTGTDTQYF
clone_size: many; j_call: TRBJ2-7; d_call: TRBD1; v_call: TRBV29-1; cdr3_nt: TGCAGCGTTGGTACAGGGGGCGTCTACGAGCAGTACTTC; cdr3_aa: CSVGTGGVYEQYF